These 29 T cell receptor beta chains originate from one sample sequenced in a study of shared clonotypes between healthy human individuals. Assay: immunoSEQ multiplex PCR; the TCRdb copy retains only in-frame clones and omits some. The sample records around 2,000,000 clones, about 95% being singletons. Sample: naive CD4+ T cells sorted from blood. Described subset: CD45RA+ positively selected. Receptors originate from a man aged 18-30 years in good health.

J is TRBJ2-3 and V is TRBV7-6; D remains unclear. The germline gives CDR1 SGHVS, CDR2 FNYEAQ. This CDR3 contains 16 residues. V was cut by 0 bases and J by 2 bases, with 12 bases left in between. The CDR3 nucleotides are TGTGCCAGCAGCTTAGCGTCCCCTACCGTCACAGATACGCAGTATTTT. It is translated as CASSLASPTVTDTQYF.

The J gene is TRBJ2-5, the V gene TRBV5-4; TRBD1 is a possible D gene (7 bases). Trimming pared 4 bases from V and 5 bases from J, leaving 15 bases between. Germline CDR1 and CDR2: SGHNT and YYREEE (reference sequence). CDR3 length equals 14 residues. The CDR3 DNA reads TGTGCCAGCAGCCCTACGACAGGGAGGGAGACCCAGTACTTC. Amino acids: CASSPTTGRETQYF.

This chain links TRBV2 with TRBJ1-2, with D maybe TRBD1 (6 bases). CDR1 is SNHLY, CDR2 FYNNEI, per germline. CDR3 length equals 14 residues. V lost 1 base and J lost 6, with 12 bases in between. This chain's CDR3 is CASSEGQALDGYTF. In DNA form, the CDR3 reads TGTGCCAGCAGTGAAGGACAGGCACTCGATGGCTACACCTTC.

This clone was counted only a few times. This chain joins TRBV7-9 and TRBJ1-5, with TRBD1 as a possible D gene (5 bases). Germline values: CDR1 SEHNR, CDR2 FQNEAQ (reference sequence). Trimming shortened V by 4 bases and J by 2 bases, and 12 bases separated the two germline ends. The CDR3 extends over 15 amino acids. The CDR3 nucleotides read TGTGCCAGCAGCTGGGGCCACGGGGGCAATCAGCCCCAGCATTTT. Translation: CASSWGHGGNQPQHF.

The V gene is TRBV7-2, the J gene TRBJ2-4, with D uncertain. The germline V gene encodes CDR1 SGHTA and CDR2 FQGNSA. V gave up 0 bases and J gave up 3 bases, with 6 bases separating them. This CDR3 comprises 14 residues. In DNA form, the CDR3 reads TGTGCCAGCAGCTTAGCGGTGGTCAAAAACATTCAGTACTTC. This encodes CASSLAVVKNIQYF. The variable domain in full, completed from reference TRBV7-2 and TRBJ2-4, reads GAGVSQSPSNKVTEKGKDVELRCDPISGHTALYWYRQSLGQGLEFLIYFQGNSAPDKSGLPSDRFSAERTGGSVSTLTIQRTQQEDSAVYLCASSLAVVKNIQYFGAGTRLSVL.

This chain joins TRBV14 and TRBJ2-7, with D perhaps matching TRBD2 (5 bases). Germline V gene data show CDR1 as SGHDN and CDR2 as FVKESK. V lost 1 base and J lost 0, with 10 bases in between. The CDR3 contains 15 residues. In DNA form, the CDR3 reads TGTGCCAGCAGCCAAGTTGGGAGCGGCTCCTACGAGCAGTACTTC. This encodes CASSQVGSGSYEQYF. Combining the CDR3 with reference TRBV14 and TRBJ2-7 gives the whole variable domain EAGVTQFPSHSVIEKGQTVTLRCDPISGHDNLYWYRRVMGKEIKFLLHFVKESKQDESGMPNNRFLAERTGGTYSTLKVQPAELEDSGVYFCASSQVGSGSYEQYFGPGTRLTVT.

Turning to this clone: This same CDR3 is encoded by further DNA sequences in the sample. The rearrangement uses TRBV7-3 and TRBJ1-1, with a weak D call TRBD1 (6 bases). Germline CDR1 SGHTA, CDR2 FQGTGA. V dropped 2 bases and J dropped 5 bases, with 9 bases sitting between them. CDR3 size: 13 residues. In DNA, the CDR3 is TGTGCCAGCAGCTTACTCAGGGGTACTGAAGCTTTCTTT. Translation: CASSLLRGTEAFF.

The chain has TRBV28 and TRBJ2-1; TRBD2 is a possible D gene (6 bases). V lost 4 bases to trimming and J lost 4 bases, with 8 bases between them. This CDR3 region has 13 residues. CDR1 and CDR2 from the germline V gene are MDHEN and SYDVKM. The CDR3 spells CASSWGLYNEQFF. CDR3 nucleotide sequence: TGTGCCAGCAGTTGGGGACTGTACAATGAGCAGTTCTTC.

V is TRBV5-1 and J is TRBJ2-7; tentative D call: TRBD1 (6 bases). The ends were cut back, 1 base at V and 2 bases at J, with 25 bases in the middle. This CDR3 has 19 residues. Germline CDR1 SGHRS, CDR2 YFSETQ. The CDR3 loop is CASSLMGRGGGKGAYEQYF. DNA for the CDR3: TGCGCCAGCAGCTTGATGGGCAGGGGTGGCGGTAAGGGAGCCTACGAGCAGTACTTC.

The V call is TRBV2, the J call TRBJ2-5; 7 nucleotides line up with TRBD2. The germline CDR1 and CDR2 sequences are SNHLY and FYNNEI. The CDR3 length is 15 residues. The ends lost 1 base at V and 4 bases at J; junction bases unmatched: 6. CDR3 protein: CASSEGYREGETQYF. The CDR3 DNA is TGTGCCAGCAGTGAAGGATATAGGGAGGGAGAGACCCAGTACTTC.

About this clone itself: This same CDR3 is encoded by further DNA sequences in the sample. V gene TRBV19 combines with J gene TRBJ2-1; D not resolved. Trimming removed 3 bases from V and 5 bases from J, with 2 bases in between. The CDR3 has 11 residues. The germline gives CDR1 LNHDA, CDR2 SQIVND (reference sequence). CDR3 coding DNA: TGTGCCAGTAGTATTGACAATGAGCAGTTCTTC. Translated, it gives CASSIDNEQFF.

On this clone itself: One end of the junction is discordant with germline, which a read error may explain. The chain combines TRBV7-7 with TRBJ2-1, with D possibly matching TRBD2 (7 bases). CDR1 SSHAT and CDR2 FNYEAQ come from the germline V gene (reference sequence). This CDR3 is 15 amino acids long. CDR3 nucleotides: TGTGCTAGCAGCCGGGACATTGGGGGGGGCAATGAGCAGTTCTTC. Protein sequence: CASSRDIGGGNEQFF. Full variable domain (missing parts from reference TRBV7-7 and TRBJ2-1): GAGVSQSPRYKVTKRGQDVTLRCDPISSHATLYWYQQALGQGPEFLTYFNYEAQPDKSGLPSDRFSAERPEGSISTLTIQRTEQRDSAMYRCASSRDIGGGNEQFFGPGTRLTVL.

V is TRBV30 and J is TRBJ2-2; TRBD2 matches 11 bases. The junction had 4 bases not matched to a gene; V was cut back by 8 bases and J by 5 bases. Per the germline V gene, CDR1 is GTSNPN and CDR2 is SVGIG (reference sequence). The CDR3 sequence is 13 residues long. This CDR3 reads CAGASGGTGELFF. The DNA of the CDR3 is TGTGCCGGTGCTAGCGGGGGGACCGGGGAGCTGTTTTTT.

The chain uses TRBV18 and TRBJ1-2, with TRBD1 matching 9 bases. The V and J ends lost 5 bases and 7 bases, in that order; junction bases with no gene match: 11. This CDR3 spans 15 amino acids. Germline CDR1 reads KGHSH; CDR2 reads LQKENI. CDR3 sequence: CASSITGGAESGYTF. CDR3 coding DNA: TGTGCCAGCTCAATTACAGGGGGCGCGGAAAGTGGCTACACCTTC.

This rearrangement joins TRBV9 to TRBJ2-7, with D perhaps TRBD1 or TRBD2 (5 bases each). Germline CDR1 SGDLS, CDR2 YYNGEE. The CDR3 is made up of 15 amino acids. V was shortened by 4 bases and J by 7 bases, with 21 bases between the two germline ends. The CDR3 loop reads CASSFSGTSSGEQYF. The CDR3 DNA sequence: TGTGCCAGCAGCTTCTCCGGGACCTCCTCTGGGGAGCAGTACTTC.

The chain is built from TRBV19 and TRBJ1-5; D gene unclear. CDR1 is LNHDA, CDR2 SQIVND, per germline (reference sequence). V lost 1 base and J 6 bases, leaving 7 bases between the germline ends. The CDR3 spans 13 residues. As DNA, the CDR3 is TGTGCCAGTAGTATAGCTGTGGGTCAGCCCCAGCATTTT. As protein: CASSIAVGQPQHF. Drawing the rest from reference TRBV19 and TRBJ1-5, the complete variable domain is DGGITQSPKYLFRKEGQNVTLSCEQNLNHDAMYWYRQDPGQGLRLIYYSQIVNDFQKGDIAEGYSVSREKKESFPLTVTSAQKNPTAFYLCASSIAVGQPQHFGDGTRLSIL.

The J gene is TRBJ2-3, the V gene TRBV10-3; TRBD1 aligns across 9 bases. Germline CDR1 reads ENHRY; CDR2 reads SYGVKD. This CDR3 region has 16 residues. V lost 11 bases to trimming and J lost 3 bases; unmatched junction nucleotides: 15. The CDR3 reads CASGGGTGSPTDTQYF. The DNA of the CDR3 is TGTGCCTCAGGGGGAGGGACAGGGTCCCCTACAGATACGCAGTATTTT.

This clone was found a few times. This sequence joins TRBV5-1 and TRBJ2-2; no clear D gene. The CDR3 has 14 residues. CDR1 is SGHRS, CDR2 YFSETQ, per germline. V was pared by 5 bases and J by 1 base, with 9 bases between. The CDR3 region is CASRPQMNTGELFF. The CDR3 DNA reads TGCGCCAGCAGGCCGCAGATGAACACCGGGGAGCTGTTTTTT.

This sequence joins TRBV6-5 and TRBJ2-2; D may be TRBD1 (6 bases). Trimming removed 7 bases at V and 5 bases at J, with 11 bases between. Germline CDR1 reads MNHEY; CDR2 reads SVGAGI. The CDR3 is made up of 13 amino acids. The DNA for the CDR3 is TGTGCCAGCAACAGGGATTTGACCGGGGAGCTGTTTTTT. It yields the protein CASNRDLTGELFF.

A note on this clone: The same CDR3 is also encoded by other DNA sequences in this sample. The V call is TRBV5-4, the J call TRBJ2-1, with D hard to call. CDR3 length: 13 residues. CDR1 SGHNT and CDR2 YYREEE come from the germline V gene (reference sequence). Trimming removed 0 bases from V and 3 bases from J, with 4 bases in between. Here the CDR3 DNA reads TGTGCCAGCAGCTTGGATAGCTACAATGAGCAGTTCTTC. It yields the protein CASSLDSYNEQFF.

The chain is built from TRBV18 and TRBJ2-2, with TRBD1 matching 8 bases. With V trimmed by 6 bases and J by 4 bases, 13 bases remained unmatched. Germline CDR1 and CDR2: KGHSH and LQKENI. The CDR3 spans 17 residues. CDR3 bases: TGTGCCAGCTCCCCCACGTTTGGACAGGGAAGCACCGGGGAGCTGTTTTTT. It is translated as CASSPTFGQGSTGELFF.

J is TRBJ2-2 and V is TRBV6-5, with D tentatively TRBD1 (5 bases). Germline CDR1 reads MNHEY; CDR2 reads SVGAGI. V lost 4 bases to trimming and J lost 7 bases, with 16 bases between them. CDR3 length: 15 amino acids. The CDR3 spells CASSSPTVHSGELFF. For the CDR3, the DNA is TGTGCCAGCAGTTCGCCGACAGTACATAGCGGGGAGCTGTTTTTT.

The gene calls are TRBV5-4 and TRBJ1-2; 8 bases map to TRBD1. Trimming removed 3 bases from V and 2 bases from J; junction bases left unmatched: 12. Germline values: CDR1 SGHNT, CDR2 YYREEE (reference sequence). This CDR3 is 17 amino acids long. The CDR3 DNA reads as TGTGCCAGCAGCTATGGACAGGGAGCCGTAATCAACTATGGCTACACCTTC. Amino acid sequence: CASSYGQGAVINYGYTF.

The count of this clone is one. The V gene is TRBV2, the J gene TRBJ2-7, with 9 bases aligning to TRBD1. V dropped 5 bases and J dropped 0; count of bases not matched to a gene: 8. This CDR3 region has 16 residues. Germline-derived CDR1 and CDR2 are SNHLY and FYNNEI. The chain's CDR3 is CASSPNRGPTSYEQYF. The CDR3 DNA follows: TGTGCCAGCAGTCCAAACAGGGGGCCTACCTCCTACGAGCAGTACTTC. The full variable domain, with the rest looked up from reference TRBV2 and TRBJ2-7, is EPEVTQTPSHQVTQMGQEVILRCVPISNHLYFYWYRQILGQKVEFLVSFYNNEISEKSEIFDDQFSVERPDGSNFTLKIRSTKLEDSAMYFCASSPNRGPTSYEQYFGPGTRLTVT.

The chain couples TRBV5-1 to TRBJ2-7; maybe TRBD2 (5 bases). The CDR3 runs 14 residues. Germline V gene sequence: CDR1 SGHRS, CDR2 YFSETQ. V dropped 2 bases and J dropped 2 bases, with 11 bases sitting between them. As DNA, the CDR3 is TGCGCCAGCAGCTTACTAGACATGACCTACGAGCAGTACTTC. Amino acids: CASSLLDMTYEQYF. Looking up the rest from reference TRBV5-1 and TRBJ2-7 gives the full variable domain: KAGVTQTPRYLIKTRGQQVTLSCSPISGHRSVSWYQQTPGQGLQFLFEYFSETQRNKGNFPGRFSGRQFSNSRSEMNVSTLELGDSALYLCASSLLDMTYEQYFGPGTRLTVT.

In DNA, the CDR3 is TGTGCCAGCAGCGTAGAGATAGCCACGGAGACCCAGTACTTC. Amino acid sequence: CASSVEIATETQYF. The rearrangement links TRBV9 to TRBJ2-5; D is ambiguous. The germline gives CDR1 SGDLS, CDR2 YYNGEE. Trimming pared 0 bases from V and 5 bases from J, leaving 11 bases between. This CDR3 has 14 amino acids.

A remark on this clone: Other DNA sequences in this sample translate to the same CDR3. The chain uses TRBV2 and TRBJ1-5, with 7 bases that match TRBD1. The germline V gene has CDR1 SNHLY and CDR2 FYNNEI. V shed 4 bases and J 4 bases; nucleotides not matched to a gene: 4. The CDR3 loop spans 14 amino acids. This CDR3 reads CASSGTGGNQPQHF. The CDR3 nucleotides read TGTGCCAGCAGTGGGACAGGAGGGAATCAGCCCCAGCATTTT.

In the case of this clone: No conserved phenylalanine or tryptophan is present at the end of the CDR3, so a read error is the likely explanation. The chain uses TRBV5-8 and TRBJ1-6, with D possibly matching TRBD1 (5 bases). This CDR3 comprises 16 residues. Trimming pared 0 bases from V and 3 bases from J, leaving 10 bases between. Germline lookup yields CDR1 SGHTS and CDR2 YDEGEE. CDR3 bases: TGTGCCAGCAGCTTGGGGAAGGGGCTCTATAATTCACCCCTCCACTCT. It specifies CASSLGKGLYNSPLHS.

Concerning this clone: This CDR3 is also generated by other DNA sequences in the sample. This rearrangement joins TRBV5-1 to TRBJ1-1, with unresolved D. The CDR3 consists of 13 residues. The germline gives CDR1 SGHRS, CDR2 YFSETQ. Trimming stripped 3 bases from V and 1 base from J, with 7 bases between. The CDR3 bases are TGCGCCAGCAGCTCCACCGGGAACACTGAAGCTTTCTTT. This encodes CASSSTGNTEAFF.